This T cell receptor (beta chain) was retrieved from a study of blood T cell repertoires in COVID-19. Trimming cost V 2 bases and J 2 bases, with 15 bases left between them. Germline V gene data show CDR1 as MNHEY and CDR2 as SVGAGI. This CDR3 is 16 amino acids long. Exposed participants encountered a COVID-19 case during the 2 weeks preceding study entry. This clone was seen more than once but under ten times. TCRdb's copy holds only in-frame clones and misses some; the assay was immunoSEQ multiplex PCR. The sample holds hundreds of thousands of clones, nearly 90% seen once. The chain recombines TRBV6-5 with TRBJ1-1; no clear D gene. Sequenced sample: PBMCs or T cells enriched from blood (not recorded which). The source of this sequence is a woman aged 45-65 years who had been exposed to COVID-19. The CDR3 loop reads CASSYTRESGNTEAFF. DNA for the CDR3: TGTGCCAGCAGTTACACGCGGGAGTCCGGAAACACTGAAGCTTTCTTT.